Shown below are 6 T cell receptor beta chains from a single sample sequenced in a study of blood T cell repertoires in COVID-19. Method: immunoSEQ multiplex PCR; TCRdb's copy keeps in-frame clones and lacks some. The table shows about 300,000 clones, with under 90% occurring only once. The sequencing input was PBMCs or T cells enriched from blood (not recorded which). The source of these receptors is a man aged 30 to 39 who had recovered from COVID-19.

This clone came up once. V gene TRBV5-1 combines with J gene TRBJ2-3, with 12 bases fitting TRBD2. The germline V gene has CDR1 SGHRS and CDR2 YFSETQ. The ends lost 0 bases at V and 5 bases at J; junction bases unmatched: 10. CDR3 length: 18 amino acids. Here the CDR3 DNA reads TGCGCCAGCAGCTTGGCCCGGACTAGCGGGGAGTTAGGAGATACGCAGTATTTT. Amino acids: CASSLARTSGELGDTQYF.

The J gene is TRBJ2-2, the V gene TRBV11-2; D may be TRBD1 (6 bases). The end of the DNA aligns better with TRBJ1-3, so the J call may be wrong. Looked up from germline, CDR1 is SGHAT and CDR2 is FQNNGV. There are 14 residues in the CDR3. This CDR3 reads CASRLGGSGNTIYF. The CDR3, as DNA: TGTGCCAGCAGACTAGGGGGCTCTGGAAACACCATATATTTT.

The V gene is TRBV30, the J gene TRBJ1-1; 9 positions match TRBD1. V was clipped by 3 bases and J by 7 bases; unmatched bases: 3. This CDR3 has 12 residues. CDR1 is GTSNPN, CDR2 SVGIG, per germline (reference sequence). This CDR3 is CAWSWGQGEAFF. CDR3 bases: TGTGCCTGGAGCTGGGGACAGGGTGAAGCTTTCTTT.

Only one count was recorded for this clone. This chain uses TRBV5-8 with TRBJ2-6; D may be TRBD1 (6 bases). CDR3 size: 14 residues. CDR1 SGHTS and CDR2 YDEGEE come from the germline V gene. V lost 6 bases and J lost 2, with 9 bases in between. DNA of the CDR3: TGTGCCAGCAATAACAGGGCTGGGGCCAACGTCCTGACTTTC. This translates into CASNNRAGANVLTF.

V usage is TRBV25-1 and J usage is TRBJ2-3; tentative D call: TRBD1 (5 bases). V lost 7 bases to trimming and J lost 4 bases, with 9 bases between them. Germline lookup yields CDR1 MGHDK and CDR2 SYGVNS. The CDR3 consists of 12 residues. The CDR3 coding sequence is TGTGCCAGCACCCTGGGGCCAGATACGCAGTATTTT. Translated: CASTLGPDTQYF.

The J gene is TRBJ1-5, the V gene TRBV21-1; TRBD1 was called by the table and not checked on the DNA. TRBV21-1 corresponds to a pseudogene. The CDR3 runs to 11 residues. The CDR3 nucleotides are TGTGCCAGCAGCCCCAGGCAGCCCCAGCATTTT. Translating it yields CASSPRQPQHF.